One sample yielded the 10 T cell receptor beta chains listed below, sequenced in a study of shared clonotypes between healthy human individuals. TCRdb keeps only in-frame clones here, not all; method: immunoSEQ multiplex PCR. The profile shows hundreds of thousands of clones, about 78% of them singletons. Sequenced material: memory CD4+ T cells sorted from blood. Noted subset: CD45RA-negative fraction. Every receptor here comes from a woman in her 30s in good health.

This clone was detected only a few times. The chain recombines TRBV11-2 with TRBJ1-2, with a weak D call TRBD1 (6 bases). Trimming shortened V by 5 bases and J by 2 bases, and 9 bases separated the two germline ends. This CDR3 comprises 13 residues. Per germline, CDR1 SGHAT and CDR2 FQNNGV. The CDR3 spells CASSQGQNYGYTF. CDR3 coding DNA: TGTGCCAGCAGCCAGGGACAAAACTATGGCTACACCTTC.

The V call is TRBV27, the J call TRBJ2-1, with 9 bases fitting TRBD2. The CDR3 is 16 residues long. After removal of 4 bases from V and 4 bases from J, the junction contained 8 bases not matched to a gene. Looked up from germline, CDR1 is MNHEY and CDR2 is SMNVEV (reference sequence). CDR3 residues: CASSSLPSGKYNEQFF. CDR3 in DNA: TGTGCCAGCAGTTCCCTACCTAGCGGGAAATACAATGAGCAGTTCTTC.

The CDR3 reads CASSGTRQNTEAFF. The DNA of the CDR3 is TGCGCCAGCAGTGGGACAAGACAGAACACTGAAGCTTTCTTT. The rearrangement links TRBV10-2 to TRBJ1-1; tentative D call: TRBD1 (5 bases). The length of the CDR3 is 14 residues. Trimming stripped 4 bases from V and 1 base from J, with 10 bases between. Germline CDR1 and CDR2: WSHSY and SAAADI.

J is TRBJ2-7 and V is TRBV19, with 9 bases fitting TRBD2. CDR3 length equals 17 residues. Unmatched junction bases numbered 15, after V lost 6 bases and J lost 3 bases. CDR1 and CDR2 from the germline V gene are LNHDA and SQIVND (reference sequence). CDR3: CASSPLRGSGSNYEQYF. The CDR3 DNA follows: TGTGCCAGTAGCCCCCTCCGGGGTAGCGGGAGCAACTACGAGCAGTACTTC.

The chain is built from TRBV28 and TRBJ2-7; TRBD1 matches at 10 bases. CDR3 size: 14 residues. Germline loops: CDR1 MDHEN, CDR2 SYDVKM. The J segment lost 6 bases and the V segment lost 8 bases, leaving 10 bases of the junction unmatched. CDR3 in DNA: TGTGCCAGCCGTGGGGGGACAGGGGTTGGCGAGCAGTACTTC. This sequence encodes CASRGGTGVGEQYF.

This clone appeared a single time. The chain joins TRBV28 to TRBJ1-5; D may be TRBD1 (5 bases). The CDR3 is 16 residues long. Germline V lookup: CDR1 MDHEN, CDR2 SYDVKM. Deletions cut 7 bases from V and 10 bases from J, with 26 bases between. CDR3 residues: CASTRGWGSRNFPQHF. In nucleotides, the CDR3 is TGTGCCAGCACCCGAGGCTGGGGCTCTAGAAATTTTCCCCAGCATTTT.

The gene calls are TRBV6-1 and TRBJ1-1; maybe TRBD1 (6 bases). Germline values: CDR1 MNHNS, CDR2 SASEGT. This CDR3 spans 13 amino acids. V lost 4 bases and J lost 3, with 9 bases in between. In DNA form, the CDR3 reads TGTGCCAGCAGTGTGTACAGGGACACTGAAGCTTTCTTT. Protein: CASSVYRDTEAFF.

The J gene is TRBJ2-7, the V gene TRBV7-2; D not certain. Between the trimmed V and J ends, which lost 0 bases and 3 bases, there was a span of 12 bases. The CDR3 contains 15 residues. The germline gives CDR1 SGHTA, CDR2 FQGNSA. CDR3 protein: CASSLAISALYEQYF. The CDR3, as DNA: TGTGCCAGCAGCTTAGCGATTAGTGCCCTCTACGAGCAGTACTTC. Using reference TRBV7-2 and TRBJ2-7 for the parts outside the CDR3, the full variable domain is GAGVSQSPSNKVTEKGKDVELRCDPISGHTALYWYRQSLGQGLEFLIYFQGNSAPDKSGLPSDRFSAERTGGSVSTLTIQRTQQEDSAVYLCASSLAISALYEQYFGPGTRLTVT.

This clone came up a few times. The chain carries TRBV11-2 and TRBJ1-1; TRBD1 agrees at 10 bases. The junction had 0 bases not matched to a gene; V was cut back by 4 bases and J by 4 bases. There are 13 residues in the CDR3. Germline values: CDR1 SGHAT, CDR2 FQNNGV. The CDR3 is CASSWTGGTEAFF. The DNA for the CDR3 is TGTGCCAGCAGCTGGACAGGGGGCACTGAAGCTTTCTTT.

V is TRBV28 and J is TRBJ1-5; a possible D gene is TRBD1 (6 bases). The length of the CDR3 is 13 residues. Trimming shortened V by 6 bases and J by 5 bases, and 11 bases separated the two germline ends. The germline CDR1 and CDR2 sequences are MDHEN and SYDVKM. The chain's CDR3 is CASSLGQHQPQHF. The DNA of the CDR3 is TGTGCCAGCAGCCTTGGACAGCATCAGCCCCAGCATTTT.